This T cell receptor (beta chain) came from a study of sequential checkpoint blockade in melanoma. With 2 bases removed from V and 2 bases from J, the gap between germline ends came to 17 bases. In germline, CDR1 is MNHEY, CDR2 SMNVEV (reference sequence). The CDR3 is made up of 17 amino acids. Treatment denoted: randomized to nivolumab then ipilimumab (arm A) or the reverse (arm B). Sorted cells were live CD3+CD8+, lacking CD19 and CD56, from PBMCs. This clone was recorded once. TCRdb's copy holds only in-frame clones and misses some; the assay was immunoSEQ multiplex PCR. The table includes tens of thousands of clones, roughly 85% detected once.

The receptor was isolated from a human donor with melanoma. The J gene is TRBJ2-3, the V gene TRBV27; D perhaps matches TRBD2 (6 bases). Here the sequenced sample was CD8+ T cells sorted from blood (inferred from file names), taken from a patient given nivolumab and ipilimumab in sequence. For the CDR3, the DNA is TGTGCCAGCAGTTTAGCCCTTCCTAGCGCGATCACAGATACGCAGTATTTT. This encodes CASSLALPSAITDTQYF.